This is a list of T cell receptor beta chains from one sample in a study of human T cells and chemical hapten exposure. TCRdb re-called the RACE reads with MiXCR, one entry per CDR3 protein. The sample includes 360,000 or so distinct CDR3 sequences, roughly 6.3% seen only once; the top ten take around 5.6%. The sample was whole blood, taken in connection with sensitization to the hapten diphenylcyclopropenone (DPC). Source of these receptors: a woman aged 18-35 years with alopecia areata. Some clones in this sample may be carry-over from other donors' samples. Both conserved end residues are part of each CDR3.

TRBV6-2/TRBV6-3	CASGRSRLEQYF
TRBV12-3/TRBV12-4	CASAGQGNTEAFF
TRBV6-2/TRBV6-3	CASSLGAINQPQHF
TRBV20-1	CSAPLRGAGNTIYF
TRBV9	CASSEGVGTEAFF
TRBV7-9	CASSLASVNQPQHF
TRBV12-3/TRBV12-4	CASTPDQETQYF
TRBV5-1	CASSPIPLQGARETQYF
TRBV9	CASSRGEGVQPQHF
TRBV4-1	CASSQDLVLNTEAFF
TRBV12-3/TRBV12-4	CASRPVESGNGYTF
TRBV10-3	CAISGRAGGLKAQYF
TRBV5-1	CASSDGDTGANVLTF
TRBV6-5	CASSRGTGAVTGELFF
TRBV7-2	CASGFPGAEAFF
TRBV11-3	CASSREQGYYNEQFF
TRBV24-1	CATSDKGPAETQYF
TRBV7-2	CASSLSSRLSSYNEQFF
TRBV9	CASSPQGGSQETQYF
TRBV5-4	CASSVPGAGEQFF
TRBV4-3	CASSQVTGLRDEQYF
TRBV12-3/TRBV12-4	CASSLTGRPNTEAFF
TRBV7-2	CASSLAGSGNSPLHF
TRBV9	CASNQMGEETQYF
TRBV6-2/TRBV6-3	CASSDGTFYGYTF
TRBV5-5	CASSQHRAGETQYF
TRBV2	CASSQVEGTEAFF
TRBV6-2/TRBV6-3	CASSLRGMAGGAENTEAFF